The 18 T cell receptor beta chains below were found in one sample sequenced in a study of blood T cells in healthy people across ages. Primers used in a second PCR of about 7 to 12 cycles were a sample-barcoded 5' primer and a J-beta primer mix. TCRdb used MiXCR to reprocess the 5' RACE reads, holding one entry per CDR3 protein. The data contain 1.5 million to 2 million distinct CDR3 sequences, 25% to 30% of them seen just once; the ten biggest clones take up 7.7%. Sequencing was done on a sample of blood. The receptors stem from a woman aged 30 to 39 in good health.

This clonotype has more than one count but fewer than ten. The chain has TRBV4-1 and TRBJ2-7, with 7 bases that match TRBD2. The CDR3 is 15 residues long. The ends lost 4 bases at V and 3 bases at J; junction bases unmatched: 9. Germline V gene lookup returns CDR1 MGHRA and CDR2 YSYEKL. CDR3 sequence (DNA): TGCGCCAGCAGCCTCGGCGGGGAGGGATACTACGAGCAGTACTTC. As protein: CASSLGGEGYYEQYF.

In its sample, this clonotype was seen once. The chain links TRBV7-9 to TRBJ1-5, with D possibly TRBD1 on 5 matching bases. CDR1 is SEHNR and CDR2 is FQNEAQ in the germline V gene (reference sequence). The CDR3 loop spans 14 amino acids. The V end lost 1 base, the J end lost 9 bases, and 13 bases lay between the germline ends. The CDR3 protein is CASSLEGVRRPQHF. Written as DNA, the CDR3 is TGTGCCAGCAGCTTAGAAGGGGTTCGGCGGCCCCAGCATTTT.

The gene calls are TRBV2 and TRBJ1-5; the D gene is possibly TRBD1 (6 bases). CDR1 and CDR2 from the germline V gene are SNHLY and FYNNEI. The length of the CDR3 is 13 residues. Trimming cost V 7 bases and J 4 bases, with 11 bases left between them. The CDR3 DNA is TGTGCCAGCAAAGCAGGGGCTAATCAGCCCCAGCATTTT. This sequence encodes CASKAGANQPQHF.

This chain links TRBV7-9 with TRBJ2-3; D may be TRBD2 (5 bases). CDR1 is SEHNR, CDR2 FQNEAQ, per germline (reference sequence). With 1 base removed from V and 6 bases from J, the gap between germline ends came to 11 bases. The CDR3 spans 14 residues. The CDR3 is CASSLDGVQDTQYF. The CDR3 DNA follows: TGTGCCAGCAGCTTAGACGGGGTTCAGGATACGCAGTATTTT. The whole variable domain, filled in from reference TRBV7-9 and TRBJ2-3, reads DTGVSQNPRHKITKRGQNVTFRCDPISEHNRLYWYRQTLGQGPEFLTYFQNEAQLEKSRLLSDRFSAERPKGSFSTLEIQRTEQGDSAMYLCASSLDGVQDTQYFGPGTRLTVL.

This chain joins TRBV9 and TRBJ2-1, with 8 nucleotides matching TRBD1. The CDR3 spans 16 residues. The ends lost 3 bases at V and 8 bases at J; junction bases unmatched: 13. Per the germline V gene, CDR1 is SGDLS and CDR2 is YYNGEE. The CDR3 sequence is CASSAPQGAVCDEQFF. The CDR3 bases are TGTGCCAGCAGCGCGCCTCAGGGGGCTGTTTGCGATGAGCAGTTCTTC.

The rearrangement joins TRBV24-1 to TRBJ2-5; no clear D. Germline lookup yields CDR1 KGHDR and CDR2 SFDVKD. Trimming stripped 2 bases from V and 5 bases from J, with 8 bases between. The CDR3 is 13 amino acids. Here the CDR3 DNA reads TGTGCCACCAGTGATTCATTCCTGGAGACCCAGTACTTC. Residues: CATSDSFLETQYF.

The chain recombines TRBV5-1 with TRBJ1-1; TRBD1 might be the D (5 bases). V was trimmed by 4 bases and J by 6 bases, leaving 16 bases between them. CDR1 and CDR2 (germline): SGHRS, YFSETQ. This CDR3 spans 14 amino acids. DNA of the CDR3: TGCGCCAGCAGCCGGATTGGGGGTGCCGCTGAAGCTTTCTTT. It yields the protein CASSRIGGAAEAFF.

This clonotype was seen repeatedly, ten times or more. The chain is built from TRBV20-1 and TRBJ2-4; TRBD2 aligns across 8 bases. This CDR3 region has 14 residues. V was pared by 6 bases and J by 8 bases, with 12 bases of the junction left unmatched. Germline assignment: CDR1 DFQATT and CDR2 SNEGSKA (reference sequence). The CDR3 DNA is TGCAGTGCCCCAGGAGGGACTAGGGGGTACATTCAGTACTTC. Translation gives CSAPGGTRGYIQYF.

This clonotype appeared a few times. The chain uses TRBV7-2 and TRBJ2-3, with 7 positions matching TRBD2. In germline, CDR1 is SGHTA, CDR2 FQGNSA. V was pared by 5 bases and J by 0 bases, with 8 bases of the junction left unmatched. This CDR3 has 16 amino acids. In nucleotides, the CDR3 is TGTGCCAGCAGCACTCGGCCGGGGGGAAGCACAGATACGCAGTATTTT. Amino acid sequence: CASSTRPGGSTDTQYF.

This clonotype was found a few times. V is TRBV6-6 and J is TRBJ2-7, with D possibly being TRBD2 (6 bases). The V end was cut by 10 bases, the J end by 3 bases, with 13 bases between. In germline, CDR1 is MNHNY, CDR2 SVGAGI (reference sequence). The CDR3 has 12 residues. CDR3 nucleotide sequence: TGTGCCACCTCGGAGGGGCGCTACGAGCAGTACTTC. This sequence encodes CATSEGRYEQYF.

This clonotype was observed a handful of times. The chain combines TRBV19 with TRBJ2-7, with D perhaps matching TRBD2 (7 bases). Trimming took off 7 bases at V and 5 bases at J, with 15 bases between the two ends. This CDR3 comprises 13 residues. CDR1 is LNHDA and CDR2 is SQIVND in the germline V gene (reference sequence). CDR3 in DNA: TGTGCCAGTACCGGGGGGCTAGTCCACGAGCAGTACTTC. Protein: CASTGGLVHEQYF.

This clonotype was observed many times. The rearrangement joins TRBV20-1 to TRBJ2-1; 7 nucleotides line up with TRBD2. V dropped 5 bases and J dropped 2; count of bases not matched to a gene: 6. Germline values: CDR1 DFQATT, CDR2 SNEGSKA (reference sequence). CDR3 length: 14 residues. CDR3 nucleotides: TGCAGTGCTCAAACCGGGACTACCTACAATGAGCAGTTCTTC. Translated: CSAQTGTTYNEQFF.

This clonotype was detected only a few times. V gene TRBV7-9 combines with J gene TRBJ1-1, with 7 bases fitting TRBD1. Germline V gene sequence: CDR1 SEHNR, CDR2 FQNEAQ (reference sequence). The CDR3 loop spans 16 amino acids. V shed 7 bases and J 3 bases; nucleotides not matched to a gene: 14. The CDR3 reads CASTQRLGGPHTEAFF. DNA for the CDR3: TGTGCCAGCACCCAACGGCTAGGGGGCCCTCACACTGAAGCTTTCTTT.

A word on this clonotype: The junction and the germline gene differ at one end; a read error may be behind it. The rearrangement links TRBV12-3 or TRBV12-4 to TRBJ1-2; the D is unclear. The CDR3 consists of 12 residues. The CDR3 DNA reads as TGTACCAGCAGTTTAGGCAGCTATGGCTACACCTTC. Residues: CTSSLGSYGYTF.

This clonotype occurred many times. The chain combines TRBV6-2 or TRBV6-3 with TRBJ2-7; no firm D call. Germline values: CDR1 MNHEY, CDR2 SVGEGT. There are 14 residues in the CDR3. V dropped 6 bases and J dropped 1 base, with 13 bases sitting between them. The CDR3 DNA reads TGTGCCAGCAGCATTGAAATTGGGTCCTACGAGCAGTACTTC. Residues: CASSIEIGSYEQYF.

The chain has TRBV6-2 or TRBV6-3 and TRBJ2-7, with D possibly being TRBD2 (6 bases). V lost 4 bases and J 3 bases, leaving 22 bases between the germline ends. The germline V gene has CDR1 MNHEY and CDR2 SVGEGT. The CDR3 runs 17 residues. This CDR3 is CASSSGGTSQRVYEQYF. The CDR3 DNA follows: TGTGCCAGCAGTTCCGGCGGGACTTCCCAAAGAGTCTACGAGCAGTACTTC.

V and J are TRBV4-1 and TRBJ2-5; D tentatively reads TRBD1 or TRBD2 (5 bases each). The germline V and J ends were trimmed by 4 bases and 2 bases, with 14 bases remaining between them. Germline CDR1 is MGHRA and CDR2 is YSYEKL. This CDR3 is 15 amino acids long. CDR3 region: CASSPIRDGQETQYF. Here the CDR3 DNA reads TGCGCCAGCAGCCCTATCCGGGACGGTCAAGAGACCCAGTACTTC.

This clonotype has just a few counts. It may be a read error: a sequence one base away is much more abundant. V and J are TRBV25-1 and TRBJ2-5, with D perhaps TRBD2 (6 bases). V was trimmed by 6 bases and J by 4 bases, leaving 12 bases between them. Germline CDR1 is MGHDK and CDR2 is SYGVNS. The length of the CDR3 is 13 residues. Written as DNA, the CDR3 is TGTGCCAGCAGGAGGACTATTGGAGAGACCCAGTACTTC. This sequence encodes CASRRTIGETQYF.